The text below deals with one T cell receptor beta chain. Its antigen is currently unknown. This entry is derived from a study of CD8+CD57+ T cells in acquired aplastic anemia. Whole-study context: Sorted CD4+ and CD8+ cells gave an average of about 3 ug of DNA. Read counts for CD4+ cells (from healthy donors) averaged approximately 11 million. Study findings and constraints: The same twenty-nine CD8+ CDR3 sequences occurred in patients and in controls. Significant differences in CD8+ Simpson's diversity were not observed between patients and controls.

The CDR3 is made up of 16 amino acids. The V gene's germline CDR1 is SGHRS and CDR2 YFSETQ. Trimming shortened V by 3 bases and J by 5 bases, and 18 bases separated the two germline ends. TCR beta VDJ and CDR3 profiling used genomic DNA as template. Via MiXCR, TCRdb re-called the reads, giving one row per CDR3 protein. Here the sample spans about 190,000 distinct CDR3 sequences, 54% being singletons. The clonotype was recovered from a human donor in good health, serving as a control. Sequencing was performed on sorted CD4+, CD8+, or CD8+CD57+ T cells (not recorded which) from PBMCs. This chain connects TRBV5-1 to TRBJ1-5; tentative D call: TRBD1 (6 bases). CDR3 residues: CASSSLAGAGDQPQHF. The CDR3 DNA reads as TGCGCCAGCAGCTCACTAGCGGGGGCAGGGGATCAGCCCCAGCATTTT.